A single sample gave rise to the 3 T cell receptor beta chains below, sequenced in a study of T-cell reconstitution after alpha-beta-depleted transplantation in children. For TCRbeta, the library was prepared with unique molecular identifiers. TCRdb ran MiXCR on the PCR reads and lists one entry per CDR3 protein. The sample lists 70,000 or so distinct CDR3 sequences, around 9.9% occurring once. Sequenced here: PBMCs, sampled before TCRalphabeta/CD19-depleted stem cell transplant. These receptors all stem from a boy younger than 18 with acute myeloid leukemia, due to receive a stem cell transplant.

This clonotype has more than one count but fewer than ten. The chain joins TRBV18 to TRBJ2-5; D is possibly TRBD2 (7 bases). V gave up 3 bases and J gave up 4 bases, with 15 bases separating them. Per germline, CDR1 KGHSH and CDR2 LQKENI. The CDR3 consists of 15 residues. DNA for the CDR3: TGTGCCAGCTCACCCCTAGCGAGGGGGGGAGAGACCCAGTACTTC. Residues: CASSPLARGGETQYF.

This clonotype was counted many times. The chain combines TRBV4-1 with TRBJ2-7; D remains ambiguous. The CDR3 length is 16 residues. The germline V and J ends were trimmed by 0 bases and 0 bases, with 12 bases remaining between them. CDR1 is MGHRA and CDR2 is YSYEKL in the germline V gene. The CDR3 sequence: CASSQEPGLSSYEQYV. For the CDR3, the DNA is TGCGCCAGCAGCCAAGAACCAGGCCTAAGCTCCTACGAGCAGTACGTC.

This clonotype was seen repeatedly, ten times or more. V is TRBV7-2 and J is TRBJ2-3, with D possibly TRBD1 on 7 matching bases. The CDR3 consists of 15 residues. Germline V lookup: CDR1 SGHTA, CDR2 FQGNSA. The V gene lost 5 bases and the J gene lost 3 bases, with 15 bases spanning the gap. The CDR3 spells CASSTAGGRTDTQYF. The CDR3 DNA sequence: TGTGCCAGCAGCACAGCAGGGGGGAGAACAGATACGCAGTATTTT.